Each of the 9 T cell receptor beta chains below was sequenced from the same sample in a study of PD-1 blockade in classical Hodgkin lymphoma. Time point denoted: cycle 4 day 1 (C4D1), after 6 weeks of nivolumab. All patients relapsed after autologous stem cell transplantation, and brentuximab vedotin exposure varied. CD4+ T cells were purified from thawed PBMCs by magnetic negative selection. Profiled with immunoSEQ multiplex PCR; TCRdb holds only in-frame clones, not every one. The sample includes 9,000 to 13,000 clones, about 74% of them seen just once. The sequencing used CD4+ T cells from blood, collected before the fourth cycle of nivolumab. The receptors were gathered from a human donor with classical Hodgkin lymphoma.

This rearrangement joins TRBV19 to TRBJ1-2; perhaps TRBD1 as D (6 bases). The CDR3 is 15 residues long. V was cut by 0 bases and J by 3 bases, with 11 bases left in between. CDR1 LNHDA and CDR2 SQIVND come from the germline V gene (reference sequence). In DNA form, the CDR3 reads TGTGCCAGTAGTATAGATGGACAGCCCTACTATGGCTACACCTTC. As protein: CASSIDGQPYYGYTF.

V is TRBV11-2 and J is TRBJ1-6, with D maybe TRBD1 (5 bases). Trimming pared 7 bases from V and 7 bases from J, leaving 14 bases between. This CDR3 is built from 14 residues. The germline CDR1 and CDR2 sequences are SGHAT and FQNNGV. The DNA for the CDR3 is TGTGCCAGCACCGGGACTGGCCGGAATTCACCCCTCCACTTT. Protein product: CASTGTGRNSPLHF.

The chain joins TRBV11-2 to TRBJ2-3; 7 nucleotides match TRBD2. The trim removed 1 base at V and 0 bases at J, leaving 10 bases unmatched. The germline CDR1 and CDR2 sequences are SGHAT and FQNNGV. The CDR3 is 18 residues long. The CDR3 sequence is CASSLVPPLAASTDTQYF. The CDR3 DNA reads as TGTGCCAGCAGCTTAGTCCCTCCTCTAGCGGCTAGCACAGATACGCAGTATTTT.

V is TRBV10-3 and J is TRBJ1-6, with 12 bases matching TRBD1. The CDR3 length is 16 residues. In germline, CDR1 is ENHRY, CDR2 SYGVKD. J was trimmed by 9 bases and V by 6 bases; bases with no gene match: 9. The CDR3, as DNA: TGTGCCATCAGCGAGAGGGGGGGACAGGGGGCTTCACCCCTCCACTTT. It yields the protein CAISERGGQGASPLHF.

CDR3 in DNA: TGTGCCAGCAGTTCTCTAGCGGGAGGCCAGGATGAGCAGTTCTTC. This gives the protein CASSSLAGGQDEQFF. This chain links TRBV6-6 with TRBJ2-1; 11 bases are shared with TRBD2. J gave up 8 bases and V 4 bases, and 7 bases lay outside the gene matches. The V gene's germline CDR1 is MNHNY and CDR2 SVGAGI (reference sequence). The CDR3 runs 15 residues.

The chain employs TRBV2 and TRBJ2-3, with D possibly TRBD2 on 6 matching bases. Trimming removed 3 bases from V and 7 bases from J, with 11 bases in between. CDR1 is SNHLY, CDR2 FYNNEI, per germline. The CDR3 extends over 13 amino acids. The DNA for the CDR3 is TGTGCCAGCAGTGAGGAGGGGAGCTATACGCAGTATTTT. Translation: CASSEEGSYTQYF.

The gene calls are TRBV7-9 and TRBJ1-5, with D unclear. This CDR3 is 12 amino acids long. Germline V gene sequence: CDR1 SEHNR, CDR2 FQNEAQ (reference sequence). Trimming took off 6 bases at V and 6 bases at J, with 9 bases between the two ends. CDR3 sequence: CASRSGGQPQHF. The CDR3, as DNA: TGTGCCAGCAGGAGTGGCGGTCAGCCCCAGCATTTT.

V and J are TRBV5-1 and TRBJ1-1; 10 positions agree with TRBD1. CDR1 and CDR2 from the germline V gene are SGHRS and YFSETQ. Unmatched junction bases numbered 6, after V lost 4 bases and J lost 6 bases. CDR3 length equals 14 residues. As DNA, the CDR3 is TGCGCCAGCAGCACCGGGACAGGGGACGCTGAAGCTTTCTTT. This encodes CASSTGTGDAEAFF.

V usage is TRBV2 and J usage is TRBJ2-5, with D unclear. The germline V gene encodes CDR1 SNHLY and CDR2 FYNNEI. The CDR3 spans 11 residues. V was shortened by 7 bases and J by 5 bases, with 8 bases between the two germline ends. This CDR3 reads CASTLSETQYF. In DNA form, the CDR3 reads TGTGCCAGCACCCTGTCCGAGACCCAGTACTTC.